This TCR beta chain emerged from a study of T-cell reconstitution after alpha-beta-depleted transplantation in children. This clonotype turned up a few times. The CDR3 sequence is 14 residues long. Trimming pared 3 bases from V and 0 bases from J, leaving 11 bases between. Germline V gene data show CDR1 as SQVTM and CDR2 as ANQGSEA. Unique molecular identifiers were built into the TCRbeta library. TCRdb itself ran the PCR reads through MiXCR, one entry per CDR3 protein. Counted here are about 540,000 distinct CDR3 sequences, 15% to 20% occurring once; the ten biggest clones make up over 3%. The sequencing here drew on PBMCs from the stem cell graft donor, taken from the stem cell graft. This chain uses TRBV29-1 with TRBJ1-1; a possible D gene is TRBD1 (5 bases). This receptor was taken from a human donor who donated a stem cell graft to a child with acute lymphoblastic leukemia. CDR3 nucleotide sequence: TGCAGCGTTGAGGGGGGAGCTCTGAACACTGAAGCTTTCTTT. Protein: CSVEGGALNTEAFF.